This TCR beta chain was sequenced for a study of CD8 T cells in ankylosing spondylitis. The ends were cut back, 3 bases at V and 8 bases at J, with 13 bases in the middle. CDR1 SQVTM and CDR2 ANQGSEA come from the germline V gene. The CDR3 extends over 12 amino acids. TCRdb called the 5' RACE reads again in MiXCR, with one record for every CDR3 protein. The sample has a few hundred thousand distinct CDR3 sequences, around 21% seen once. The source is a female donor with ankylosing spondylitis or in good health (not recorded which). The sample comprised blood, either unsorted or a sorted T cell fraction (not recorded which). The chain recombines TRBV29-1 with TRBJ1-2; D is undetermined. The chain's CDR3 is CSVDEDRRGYTF. CDR3 in DNA: TGCAGCGTTGATGAGGACCGAAGAGGCTACACCTTC. Together with reference TRBV29-1 and TRBJ1-2, the CDR3 gives the full variable domain: SAVISQKPSRDICQRGTSLTIQCQVDSQVTMMFWYRQQPGQSLTLIATANQGSEATYESGFVIDKFPISRPNLTFSTLTVSNMSPEDSSIYLCSVDEDRRGYTFGSGTRLTVV.